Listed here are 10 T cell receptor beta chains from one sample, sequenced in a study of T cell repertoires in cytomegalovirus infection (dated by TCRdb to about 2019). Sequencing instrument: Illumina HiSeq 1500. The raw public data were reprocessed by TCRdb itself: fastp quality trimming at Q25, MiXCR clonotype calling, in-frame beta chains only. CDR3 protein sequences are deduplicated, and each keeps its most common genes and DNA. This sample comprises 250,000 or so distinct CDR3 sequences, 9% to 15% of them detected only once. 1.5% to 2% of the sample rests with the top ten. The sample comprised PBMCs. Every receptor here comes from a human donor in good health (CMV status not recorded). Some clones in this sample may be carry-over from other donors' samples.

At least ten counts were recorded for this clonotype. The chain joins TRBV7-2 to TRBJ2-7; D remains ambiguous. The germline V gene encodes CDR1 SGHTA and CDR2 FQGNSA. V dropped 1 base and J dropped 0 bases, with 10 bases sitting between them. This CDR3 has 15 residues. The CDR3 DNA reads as TGTGCCAGCAGCTTAGAACCCCCTGGCTCCTACGAGCAGTACTTC. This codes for CASSLEPPGSYEQYF.

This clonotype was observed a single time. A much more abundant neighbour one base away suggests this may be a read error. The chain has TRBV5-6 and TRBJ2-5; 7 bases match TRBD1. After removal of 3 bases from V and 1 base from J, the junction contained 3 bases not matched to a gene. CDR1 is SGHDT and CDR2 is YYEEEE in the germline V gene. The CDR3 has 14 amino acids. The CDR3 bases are TGTGCCAGCAGCTCCGGGACAGCCCAAGAGACCCAGTACTTC. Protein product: CASSSGTAQETQYF.

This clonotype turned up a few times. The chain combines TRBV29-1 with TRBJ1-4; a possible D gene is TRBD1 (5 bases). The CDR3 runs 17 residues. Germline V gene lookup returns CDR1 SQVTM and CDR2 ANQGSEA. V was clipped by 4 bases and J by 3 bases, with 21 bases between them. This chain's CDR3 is CSVVGVRRGRANEKLFF. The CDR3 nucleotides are TGCAGCGTTGTGGGGGTCCGGCGAGGCAGGGCTAATGAAAAACTGTTTTTT.

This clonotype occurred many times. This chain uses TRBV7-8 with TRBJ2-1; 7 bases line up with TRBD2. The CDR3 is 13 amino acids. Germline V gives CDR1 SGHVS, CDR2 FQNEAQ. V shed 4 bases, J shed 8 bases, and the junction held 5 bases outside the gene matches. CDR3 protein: CASSSTSFYEQFF. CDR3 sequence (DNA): TGTGCCAGCAGCTCGACTAGCTTCTATGAGCAGTTCTTC.

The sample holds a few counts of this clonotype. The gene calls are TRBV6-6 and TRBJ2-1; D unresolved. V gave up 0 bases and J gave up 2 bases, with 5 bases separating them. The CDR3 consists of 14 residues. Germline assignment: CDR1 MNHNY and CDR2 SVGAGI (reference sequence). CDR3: CASSYSSPYNEQFF. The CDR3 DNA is TGTGCCAGCAGTTACTCGAGTCCCTACAATGAGCAGTTCTTC.

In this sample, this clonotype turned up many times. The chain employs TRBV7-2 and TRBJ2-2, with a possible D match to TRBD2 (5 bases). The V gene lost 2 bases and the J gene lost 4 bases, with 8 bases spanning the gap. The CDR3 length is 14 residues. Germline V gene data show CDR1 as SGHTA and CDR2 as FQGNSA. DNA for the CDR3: TGTGCCAGCAGCTTAAGTGAGGGCACCGGGGAGCTGTTTTTT. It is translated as CASSLSEGTGELFF.

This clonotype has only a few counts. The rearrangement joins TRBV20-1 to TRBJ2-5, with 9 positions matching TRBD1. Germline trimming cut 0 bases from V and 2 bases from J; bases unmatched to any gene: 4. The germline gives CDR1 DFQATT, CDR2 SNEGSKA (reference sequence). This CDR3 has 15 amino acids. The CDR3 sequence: CSARDLTGGQETQYF. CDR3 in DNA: TGCAGTGCTAGAGACCTGACAGGGGGACAAGAGACCCAGTACTTC.

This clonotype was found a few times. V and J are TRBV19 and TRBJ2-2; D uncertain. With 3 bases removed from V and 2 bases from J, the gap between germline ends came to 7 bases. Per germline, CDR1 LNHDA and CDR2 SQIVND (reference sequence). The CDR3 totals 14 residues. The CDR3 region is CASSIYSNTGELFF. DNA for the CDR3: TGTGCCAGTAGTATCTACAGCAACACCGGGGAGCTGTTTTTT.

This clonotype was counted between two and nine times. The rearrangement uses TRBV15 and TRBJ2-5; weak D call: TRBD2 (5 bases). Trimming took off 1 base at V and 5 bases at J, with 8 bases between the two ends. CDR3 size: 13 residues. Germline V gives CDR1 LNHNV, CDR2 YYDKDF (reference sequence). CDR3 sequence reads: CATSRVRGETQYF. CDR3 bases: TGTGCCACCAGCAGAGTTCGAGGGGAGACCCAGTACTTC. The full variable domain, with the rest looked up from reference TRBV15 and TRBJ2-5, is DAMVIQNPRYQVTQFGKPVTLSCSQTLNHNVMYWYQQKSSQAPKLLFHYYDKDFNNEADTPDNFQSRRPNTSFCFLDIRSPGLGDTAMYLCATSRVRGETQYFGPGTRLLVL.

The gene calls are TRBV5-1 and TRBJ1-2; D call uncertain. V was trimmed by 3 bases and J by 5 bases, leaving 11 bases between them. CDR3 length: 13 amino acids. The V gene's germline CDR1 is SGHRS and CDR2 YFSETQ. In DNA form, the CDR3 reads TGCGCCAGCAGCTCTGGACGGCTGTATGGCTACACCTTC. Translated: CASSSGRLYGYTF.